The clone carrying this T cell receptor (beta chain) was counted ten times or more. The time point denotes: newly diagnosed GD, antithyroid drugs for less than 3 months. PBMC-derived RNA was used for the TCR library. It was an endocrinology department in Xi'an, China, that provided the patients. The data derive from a study of regulatory T cells in long-lasting Graves disease. The CDR3 has 15 amino acids. In germline, CDR1 is SGHTA, CDR2 FQGNSA. The V gene lost 5 bases and the J gene lost 4 bases, with 18 bases spanning the gap. Building of the TCR beta libraries involved iRepertoire HTBI primers and Arm-PCR of CDR3 regions. TCRdb recomputed calls from the multiplex PCR reads with MiXCR, one row per CDR3 protein. Of about 420,000 distinct CDR3 sequences in the sample, 15% to 20% were seen once. Separately, the same data were catalogued under a study of T cells in Graves' hyperthyroidism and ophthalmopathy. This second study notes: The TCR CDR3 first-round RT-PCR relied on the HTBI primer set. A 13 V-J model separated ophthalmopathy from stable hyperthyroidism.

The V gene is TRBV7-2, the J gene TRBJ2-7; D is unclear. Sequenced here: peripheral blood mononuclear cells (PBMCs), sampled at new diagnosis, from a patient treated with antithyroid drugs. This TCR was sampled from a woman aged 18-30 years with Graves disease. CDR3 nucleotide sequence: TGTGCCAGCAGCCCCAGCCCAGCGACCCAGTACGAGCAGTACTTC. Translation gives CASSPSPATQYEQYF.